The T cell receptor beta chain under discussion was sequenced for a study of identical twins. Study-wide findings and caveats: Compared with unrelated sharing, twin-shared out-of-frame alpha sequences had more low-probability sequences. Surplus twin overlap in beta out-of-frame sequences was less pronounced.

The CDR3 runs 14 residues. V was pared by 3 bases and J by 0 bases, with 11 bases between. Per the germline V gene, CDR1 is SQVTM and CDR2 is ANQGSEA. TCRdb re-derived calls from the 5' RACE reads in MiXCR, one entry per CDR3 protein. Among 640,000 or so distinct CDR3 sequences listed, 5.5% to 6.5% were seen once. This clonotype came up many times. Its antigen is still unknown. This clonotype originated in a man younger than 35 in good health. Sequencing was performed on naive T cells sorted from blood. The chain uses TRBV29-1 and TRBJ1-1; the D is unclear. The CDR3 is CSVETGHMNTEAFF. CDR3 in DNA: TGCAGCGTTGAGACGGGCCACATGAACACTGAAGCTTTCTTT.